Following are 26 T cell receptor beta chains from one sample sequenced in a study of T cells in localized non-small cell lung cancer. Here immunoSEQ multiplex PCR was the method, and the copy in TCRdb shows in-frame clones only, minus some. This sample has just over 20,000 clones, with 85% found just once. The input for sequencing was PBMCs, taken before any cancer treatment. Every receptor here comes from a woman aged 40-75 years with stage II squamous cell lung carcinoma.

This clone has only one observation. The chain recombines TRBV11-2 with TRBJ2-1; 13 bases are shared with TRBD2. J was trimmed by 12 bases and V by 0 bases; bases with no gene match: 5. Germline CDR1 reads SGHAT; CDR2 reads FQNNGV. The CDR3 sequence is 15 residues long. The CDR3 bases are TGTGCCAGCAGCTTAGATGGACTAGCGGGGGCCGGGCAGTTCTTC. Protein product: CASSLDGLAGAGQFF.

This sequence joins TRBV7-8 and TRBJ1-2; D is uncertain. CDR1 and CDR2 (germline): SGHVS, FQNEAQ. V dropped 3 bases and J dropped 0 bases, with 14 bases sitting between them. The CDR3 has 16 residues. The CDR3 DNA is TGTGCCAGCAGCTTGGGTTATCCCCCAGCTAACTATGGCTACACCTTC. This codes for CASSLGYPPANYGYTF.

The chain employs TRBV9 and TRBJ1-6, with a weak D call TRBD1 (6 bases). V was trimmed by 0 bases and J by 7 bases, leaving 14 bases between them. CDR1 is SGDLS, CDR2 YYNGEE, per germline. CDR3 length: 16 residues. The CDR3 DNA follows: TGTGCCAGCAGCGTAGGGGTAGGGGGAATCAATTCACCCCTCCACTTT. It codes for CASSVGVGGINSPLHF.

The rearrangement uses TRBV6-1 and TRBJ2-1, with unresolved D. The CDR3 totals 15 residues. Germline loops: CDR1 MNHNS, CDR2 SASEGT. Trimming removed 7 bases at V and 7 bases at J, with 20 bases between. The CDR3 bases are TGTGCCAGCACCCCGACGGATGCCCCGTTTAATGAGCAGTTCTTC. Its translation is CASTPTDAPFNEQFF.

This chain joins TRBV4-1 and TRBJ2-7, with a possible D match to TRBD2 (6 bases). Germline lookup yields CDR1 MGHRA and CDR2 YSYEKL. V was clipped by 0 bases and J by 3 bases, with 15 bases between them. This CDR3 spans 16 amino acids. The CDR3 DNA sequence: TGCGCCAGCAGCCAAGATTTAACGGGGACTTACTACGAGCAGTACTTC. Translating gives CASSQDLTGTYYEQYF.

The chain employs TRBV7-8 and TRBJ1-2, with a possible D match to TRBD1 (5 bases). V shed 1 base and J shed 7 bases, with 10 bases lying between them. Germline V lookup: CDR1 SGHVS, CDR2 FQNEAQ. The CDR3 has 13 amino acids. CDR3 amino acids: CASSLGGSGGYTF. The CDR3 bases are TGTGCCAGCAGCTTAGGGGGCAGCGGTGGCTACACCTTC.

This clone was counted a single time. This rearrangement joins TRBV28 to TRBJ1-5, with 9 bases lining up with TRBD1. The CDR3 is made up of 14 amino acids. Germline CDR1 reads MDHEN; CDR2 reads SYDVKM. The ends lost 6 bases at V and 7 bases at J; junction bases unmatched: 7. CDR3 in amino acids: CASRVTGGGQPQHF. The CDR3 nucleotides are TGTGCCAGCAGGGTTACAGGGGGCGGGCAGCCCCAGCATTTT. Supplemented by reference TRBV28 and TRBJ1-5, the full variable domain reads DVKVTQSSRYLVKRTGEKVFLECVQDMDHENMFWYRQDPGLGLRLIYFSYDVKMKEKGDIPEGYSVSREKKERFSLILESASTNQTSMYLCASRVTGGGQPQHFGDGTRLSIL.

The chain employs TRBV30 and TRBJ2-2; D not resolved. CDR1 and CDR2 from the germline V gene are GTSNPN and SVGIG (reference sequence). The CDR3 spans 13 residues. The V end was cut by 0 bases, the J end by 6 bases, with 8 bases between. CDR3 sequence: CAWSVRSPGELFF. DNA of the CDR3: TGTGCCTGGAGTGTAAGGAGTCCCGGGGAGCTGTTTTTT.

On this clone: Lacking the conserved final phenylalanine or tryptophan, this CDR3 likely reflects a read error. This chain uses TRBV25-1 with TRBJ1-2; D is possibly TRBD1 (6 bases). Germline loops: CDR1 MGHDK, CDR2 SYGVNS. V gave up 3 bases and J gave up 4 bases, with 15 bases separating them. The CDR3 contains 15 residues. CDR3 in amino acids: CASSDEGTPFYGYTL. For the CDR3, the DNA is TGTGCCAGCAGTGACGAGGGGACACCATTCTATGGCTACACCCTC.

This chain joins TRBV27 and TRBJ2-1; 7 nucleotides line up with TRBD1. Germline values: CDR1 MNHEY, CDR2 SMNVEV (reference sequence). The CDR3 contains 19 residues. The trim removed 5 bases at V and 0 bases at J, leaving 16 bases unmatched. CDR3 protein: CASSQRAGTAESSYNEQFF. The CDR3 DNA sequence: TGTGCCAGCAGTCAAAGAGCTGGGACAGCCGAAAGCTCCTACAATGAGCAGTTCTTC.

The rearrangement joins TRBV2 to TRBJ1-1, with a weak D call TRBD1 (6 bases). Trimming shortened V by 1 base and J by 10 bases, and 16 bases separated the two germline ends. CDR3 length equals 14 residues. The germline gives CDR1 SNHLY, CDR2 FYNNEI. CDR3 region: CASSEGGTRIGAFF. In DNA form, the CDR3 reads TGTGCCAGCAGTGAAGGTGGGACACGAATTGGAGCTTTCTTT.

The chain recombines TRBV7-2 with TRBJ1-3; no definite D call. V shed 1 base and J shed 0 bases, with 10 bases lying between them. The CDR3 contains 16 residues. Germline V lookup: CDR1 SGHTA, CDR2 FQGNSA. CDR3 amino acids: CASSLGDPGSGNTIYF. The CDR3 DNA is TGTGCCAGCAGCTTAGGGGATCCGGGCTCTGGAAACACCATATATTTT.

This clone was recorded once. The chain has TRBV28 and TRBJ1-1; TRBD1 matches at 8 bases. Trimming took 7 bases from V and 1 from J; bases not matched to a gene: 5. Germline lookup yields CDR1 MDHEN and CDR2 SYDVKM. This CDR3 region has 14 residues. CDR3 sequence: CASTTDRANTEAFF. Here the CDR3 DNA reads TGTGCCAGCACGACGGACAGGGCGAACACTGAAGCTTTCTTT.

The chain employs TRBV6-1 and TRBJ2-7; no clear D. The CDR3 loop spans 12 amino acids. V lost 5 bases, J lost 4 bases, and 9 bases lay in between. Germline CDR1 MNHNS, CDR2 SASEGT. The DNA for the CDR3 is TGTGCCAGCAGTTTAGGGATATACGAGCAGTACTTC. Its translation is CASSLGIYEQYF.

This clone was seen only a few times. The CDR3 protein is CASRDRGEIAPQHF. CDR3 DNA: TGTGCCAGCCGGGACAGGGGGGAAATCGCGCCCCAGCATTTT. The gene calls are TRBV6-1 and TRBJ1-5; 11 bases align to TRBD1. The V gene end was trimmed by 8 bases and the J gene end by 9 bases; junction bases not matched to a gene: 9. Per germline, CDR1 MNHNS and CDR2 SASEGT. This CDR3 is built from 14 residues.

The chain employs TRBV6-5 and TRBJ1-2; a possible D gene is TRBD1 (5 bases). The CDR3 covers 14 residues. CDR1 is MNHEY, CDR2 SVGAGI, per germline. V was shortened by 5 bases and J by 8 bases, with 18 bases between the two germline ends. CDR3 residues: CASSLRPTGWGYTF. The CDR3, as DNA: TGTGCCAGCAGTCTCCGACCTACAGGCTGGGGCTACACCTTC.

This rearrangement joins TRBV5-8 to TRBJ2-7; perhaps TRBD2 as D (5 bases). There are 14 residues in the CDR3. Trimming took 6 bases from V and 2 from J, leaving 15 bases between them. Germline V gives CDR1 SGHTS, CDR2 YDEGEE. The CDR3 region has the DNA TGTGCCAGCACCTCAATGGTCGGGGCCTACGAGCAGTACTTC. This sequence encodes CASTSMVGAYEQYF.

J is TRBJ2-7 and V is TRBV27; no reliable D call. The CDR3 has 13 amino acids. The V and J ends lost 6 bases and 2 bases respectively, with 11 bases between them. Germline CDR1 is MNHEY and CDR2 is SMNVEV (reference sequence). The CDR3 sequence: CASRSGGPYEQYF. CDR3 nucleotide sequence: TGTGCCAGCAGGTCGGGCGGACCCTACGAGCAGTACTTC.

The chain recombines TRBV29-1 with TRBJ2-3, with a weak D call TRBD2 (5 bases). The germline gives CDR1 SQVTM, CDR2 ANQGSEA. The CDR3 totals 16 residues. The germline V and J ends were trimmed by 5 bases and 0 bases, with 18 bases remaining between them. CDR3 region: CSVHPPDSSSTDTQYF. The CDR3 DNA sequence: TGCAGCGTTCATCCCCCGGACTCCTCTAGCACAGATACGCAGTATTTT.

V gene TRBV9 combines with J gene TRBJ2-1, with 11 bases that match TRBD2. The junction had 7 bases not matched to a gene; V was cut back by 4 bases and J by 7 bases. Germline assignment: CDR1 SGDLS and CDR2 YYNGEE. The CDR3 loop spans 15 amino acids. CDR3 in DNA: TGTGCCAGCAGCACTAGCGGGAGCAGTAGGAATGAGCAGTTCTTC. Translating it yields CASSTSGSSRNEQFF.

The rearrangement joins TRBV19 to TRBJ2-4; tentatively, D is TRBD1 (6 bases). From germline, CDR1 is LNHDA and CDR2 SQIVND (reference sequence). V was pared by 1 base and J by 0 bases, with 13 bases between. The CDR3 runs 17 residues. The CDR3 nucleotides read TGTGCCAGTAGTATAGTGGCGGCAGGGGTAGCCAAAAACATTCAGTACTTC. Translating gives CASSIVAAGVAKNIQYF. Based on the CDR3 plus reference TRBV19 and TRBJ2-4, the full variable domain is DGGITQSPKYLFRKEGQNVTLSCEQNLNHDAMYWYRQDPGQGLRLIYYSQIVNDFQKGDIAEGYSVSREKKESFPLTVTSAQKNPTAFYLCASSIVAAGVAKNIQYFGAGTRLSVL.

The chain has TRBV11-3 and TRBJ1-1; D uncertain. Per germline, CDR1 SGHNT and CDR2 YENEEA. The CDR3 is 17 amino acids. The V end lost 0 bases, the J end lost 2 bases, and 16 bases lay between the germline ends. The CDR3 coding sequence is TGTGCCAGCAGCTTAGATCTAATTGGCAGATCTAACACTGAAGCTTTCTTT. Encoded protein: CASSLDLIGRSNTEAFF.

The genes are TRBV11-3 and TRBJ1-1; the D is unclear. Per germline, CDR1 SGHNT and CDR2 YENEEA. The V end lost 0 bases, the J end lost 0 bases, and 8 bases lay between the germline ends. This CDR3 is 15 amino acids long. CDR3 DNA sequence: TGTGCCAGCAGCTTAGAAGGCAGCGTGAACACTGAAGCTTTCTTT. Its translation: CASSLEGSVNTEAFF.

The genes are TRBV13 and TRBJ1-2; 7 bases map to TRBD1. The CDR3 contains 14 residues. CDR1 is PRHDT and CDR2 is FYEKMQ in the germline V gene (reference sequence). The junction had 1 base not matched to a gene; V was cut back by 0 bases and J by 3 bases. The CDR3 loop is CASSLGTGDYGYTF. The CDR3 DNA reads TGTGCCAGCAGCTTAGGTACAGGGGACTATGGCTACACCTTC.

The chain joins TRBV5-8 to TRBJ1-5; 7 bases are shared with TRBD1. Germline loops: CDR1 SGHTS, CDR2 YDEGEE. Trimming took 4 bases from V and 4 from J; bases not matched to a gene: 8. The CDR3 runs to 15 residues. CDR3 residues: CASSLDRAGNQPQHF. The CDR3 nucleotides read TGTGCCAGCAGCCTCGACAGGGCAGGGAATCAGCCCCAGCATTTT. Combining the CDR3 with reference TRBV5-8 and TRBJ1-5 gives the whole variable domain EAGVTQSPTHLIKTRGQQATLRCSPISGHTSVYWYQQALGLGLQFLLWYDEGEERNRGNFPPRFSGRQFPNYSSELNVNALELEDSALYLCASSLDRAGNQPQHFGDGTRLSIL.

This clone was seen only once. This rearrangement joins TRBV2 to TRBJ2-5; D is perhaps TRBD1 (6 bases). CDR1 and CDR2 from the germline V gene are SNHLY and FYNNEI. The CDR3 is 14 residues long. V lost 1 base and J 5 bases, leaving 11 bases between the germline ends. Here the CDR3 reads CASSEETGRETQYF. The CDR3 nucleotides read TGTGCCAGCAGTGAAGAAACAGGGCGGGAGACCCAGTACTTC.